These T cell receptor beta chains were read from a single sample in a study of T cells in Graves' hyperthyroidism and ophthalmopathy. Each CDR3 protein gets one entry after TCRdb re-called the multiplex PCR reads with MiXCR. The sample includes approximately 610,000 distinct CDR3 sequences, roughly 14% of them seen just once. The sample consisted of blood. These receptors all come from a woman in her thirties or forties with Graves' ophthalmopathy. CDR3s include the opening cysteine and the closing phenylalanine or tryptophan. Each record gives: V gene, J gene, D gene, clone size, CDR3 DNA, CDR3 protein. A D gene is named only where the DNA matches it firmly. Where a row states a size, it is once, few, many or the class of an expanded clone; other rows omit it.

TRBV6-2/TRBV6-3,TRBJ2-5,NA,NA,TGTGCCAGCAGTTACTCAACCGGGACCCAGTACTTC,CASSYSTGTQYF
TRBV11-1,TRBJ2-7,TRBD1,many,TGTGCCAGCAGCCCACCCCGGACAGGGGGTAACTACGAGCAGTACTTC,CASSPPRTGGNYEQYF
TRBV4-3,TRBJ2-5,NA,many,TGCGCCAGCAGCCAAGAGGCAGGGACCCGAGAGACCCAGTACTTC,CASSQEAGTRETQYF
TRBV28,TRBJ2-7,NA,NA,TGTGCCAGCAGTTTATGGGGACCAAGCTCCTACGAGCAGTACTTC,CASSLWGPSSYEQYF
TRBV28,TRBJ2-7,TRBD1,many,TGTGCCAGCAGTCTTGGGACAGGGGGCACCTACGAGCAGTACTTC,CASSLGTGGTYEQYF
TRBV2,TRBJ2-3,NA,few,TGTGCCAGCAGTGACGGGCGGGGTCTTTTAGCTACGCAGTATTTT,CASSDGRGLLATQYF
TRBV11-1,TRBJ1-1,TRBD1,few,TGTGCCAGCAGCCCAGAGGCAGGGGGAATGAACACTGAAGCTTTCTTT,CASSPEAGGMNTEAFF
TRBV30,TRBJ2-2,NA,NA,TGTGCCTGGACAAGCGAGAGTACGACCGGGGAGCTGTTTTTT,CAWTSESTTGELFF
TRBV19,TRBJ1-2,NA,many,TGTGCCAGTAGGGGAGATGGCTACACCTTC,CASRGDGYTF
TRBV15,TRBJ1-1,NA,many,TGTGCCACCAGCCCCAGGCCCGGATACGTCGGCACTGAAGCTTTCTTT,CATSPRPGYVGTEAFF
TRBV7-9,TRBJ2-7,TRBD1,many,TGTGCCAGCAGCTTAGATGGGACAGGGTTGGGCGAGCAGTACTTC,CASSLDGTGLGEQYF
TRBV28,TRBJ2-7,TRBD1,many,TGTGCCAGCAATCCACAGGGGACGAGCGAGCAGTACTTC,CASNPQGTSEQYF
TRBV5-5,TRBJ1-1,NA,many,TGTGCCAGCTTCCCGGGGACCAACACTGAAGCTTTCTTT,CASFPGTNTEAFF
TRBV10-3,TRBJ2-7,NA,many,TGTGCCACCTCAGAGCAGTACGAGCAGTACTTC,CATSEQYEQYF
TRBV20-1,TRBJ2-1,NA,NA,TGCAGTGCTGGGGGCCGTGCGGGAGCGGTCGGGAATGAGCAGTTCTTC,CSAGGRAGAVGNEQFF
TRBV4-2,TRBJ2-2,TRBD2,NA,TGTGCCAGCAGCCGAGAGCGGGAGCCCGGGGAGCTGTTTTTT,CASSREREPGELFF
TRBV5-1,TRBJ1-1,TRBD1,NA,TGCGCCAGCAGCCTAGGGACAGGGGGCGTCGCTGAAGCTTTCTTT,CASSLGTGGVAEAFF
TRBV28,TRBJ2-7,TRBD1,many,TGTGCCAGCAGTTTAATACCGGGACAGGGGGCTGAAGAGCAGTACTTC,CASSLIPGQGAEEQYF
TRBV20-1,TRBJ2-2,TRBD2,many,TGCAGTGCTAGTTCTAGCGGGAGGGCCAAGACCGGGGAGCTGTTTTTT,CSASSSGRAKTGELFF
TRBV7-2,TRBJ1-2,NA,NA,TGTGCCAGCAGCGCCCCGGCTAACTATGGCTACACCTTC,CASSAPANYGYTF
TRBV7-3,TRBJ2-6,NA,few,TGTGCCAGCAGCTTAAGCTCTGCCGCCGTCCTGACTTTC,CASSLSSAAVLTF
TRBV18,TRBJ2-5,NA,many,TGTGCCAGCTCACCGACGCCCAAGGCCCTCGGGGAGACCCAGTACTTC,CASSPTPKALGETQYF
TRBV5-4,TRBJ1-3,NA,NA,TGTGCCGCAGGGGTCTCTGGAAACACCATATATTTT,CAAGVSGNTIYF
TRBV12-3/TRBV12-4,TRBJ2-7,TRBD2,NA,TGTGCCAGCAGCTCGAGTCGGGAGGGGACCTACGAGCAGTACTTC,CASSSSREGTYEQYF
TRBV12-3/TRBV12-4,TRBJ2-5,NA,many,TGTGCCAGCAGCCCCATGGAGACCCAGTACTTC,CASSPMETQYF
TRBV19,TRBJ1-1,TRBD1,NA,TGTGCCAGTAGTCCTACCCCGGGACAGGGGGGGAACACTGAAGCTTTCTTT,CASSPTPGQGGNTEAFF
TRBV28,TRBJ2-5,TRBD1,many,TGTGCCAGCAGTTTTCCGACAGGGGGCGGCTGGGAGACCCAGTACTTC,CASSFPTGGGWETQYF
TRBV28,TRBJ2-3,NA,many,TGTGCCAGCCTAAATTCCTGGGGTGGGGGCACAGATACGCAGTATTTT,CASLNSWGGGTDTQYF